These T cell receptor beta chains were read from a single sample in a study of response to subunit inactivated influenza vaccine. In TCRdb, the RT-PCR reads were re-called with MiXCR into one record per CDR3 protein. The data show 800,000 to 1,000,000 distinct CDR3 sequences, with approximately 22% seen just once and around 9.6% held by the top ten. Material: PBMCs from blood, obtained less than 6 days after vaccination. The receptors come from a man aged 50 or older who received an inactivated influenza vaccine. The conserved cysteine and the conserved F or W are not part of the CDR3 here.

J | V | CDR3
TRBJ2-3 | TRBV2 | ASVRDSLSTDTQY
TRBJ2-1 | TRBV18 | ASSPTSQGAVGDNEQF
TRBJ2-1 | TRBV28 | ASSLGQWGEQF
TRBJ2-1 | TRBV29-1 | SVAPTGQEQF
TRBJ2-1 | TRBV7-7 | ASTKGHGLNEQF
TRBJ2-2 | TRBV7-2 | ASSLRSDHTGELF
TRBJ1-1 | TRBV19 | ASSIGGTALNTEAF
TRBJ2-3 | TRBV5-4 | ASSRTRDPDTQY
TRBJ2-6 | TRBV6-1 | ASSRPSSGANVLT
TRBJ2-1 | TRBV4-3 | ASSHEGDSYNEQF
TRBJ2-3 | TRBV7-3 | ASSFKGTAASTDTQY
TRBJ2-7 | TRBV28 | ASRSGHNYEQY
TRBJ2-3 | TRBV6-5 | ASSSPRPSGRDTQY
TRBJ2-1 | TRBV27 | ASSTPFRDSNNEQF
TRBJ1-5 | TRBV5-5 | ASSLAQGRDQPQH
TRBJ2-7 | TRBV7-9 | ASSLGYLYEQY
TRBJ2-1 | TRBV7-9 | ASSPDDRLIAEQF
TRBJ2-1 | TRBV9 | ASSLRQGNNEQF
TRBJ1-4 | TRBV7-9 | ASSAGQHATNEKLF
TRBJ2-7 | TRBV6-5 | ASSYSVFSYEQY
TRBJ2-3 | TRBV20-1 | SATRGYTDTQY
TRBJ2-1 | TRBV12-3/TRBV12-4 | ASSRTSGGNYNEQF
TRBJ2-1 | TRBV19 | ASRASGPLSDEQF